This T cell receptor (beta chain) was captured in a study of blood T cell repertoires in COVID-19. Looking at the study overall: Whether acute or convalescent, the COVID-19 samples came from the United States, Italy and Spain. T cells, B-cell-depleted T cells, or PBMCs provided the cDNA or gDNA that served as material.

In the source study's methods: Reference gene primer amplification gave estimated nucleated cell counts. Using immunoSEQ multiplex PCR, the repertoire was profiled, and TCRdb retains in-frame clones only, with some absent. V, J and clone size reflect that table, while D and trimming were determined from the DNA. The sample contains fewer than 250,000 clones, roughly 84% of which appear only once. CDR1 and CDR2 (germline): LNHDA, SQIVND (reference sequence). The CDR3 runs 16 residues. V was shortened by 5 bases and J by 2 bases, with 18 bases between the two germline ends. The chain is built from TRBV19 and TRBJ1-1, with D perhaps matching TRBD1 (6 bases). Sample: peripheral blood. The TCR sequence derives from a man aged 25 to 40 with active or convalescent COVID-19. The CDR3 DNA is TGTGCCAGTAGTTTGGGGGGGGCGGGAAAAAACACTGAAGCTTTCTTT. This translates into CASSLGGAGKNTEAFF.